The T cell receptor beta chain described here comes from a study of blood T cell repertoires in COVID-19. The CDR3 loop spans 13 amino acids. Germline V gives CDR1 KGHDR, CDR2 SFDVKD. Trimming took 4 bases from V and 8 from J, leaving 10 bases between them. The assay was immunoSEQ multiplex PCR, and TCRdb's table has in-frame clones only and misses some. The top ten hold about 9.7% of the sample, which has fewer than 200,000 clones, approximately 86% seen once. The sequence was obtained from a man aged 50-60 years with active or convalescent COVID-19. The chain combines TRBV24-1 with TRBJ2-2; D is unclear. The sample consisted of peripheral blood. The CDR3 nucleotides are TGTGCCACCAGTGACCAGTACAGAGGGGAGCTGTTTTTT. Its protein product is CATSDQYRGELFF.